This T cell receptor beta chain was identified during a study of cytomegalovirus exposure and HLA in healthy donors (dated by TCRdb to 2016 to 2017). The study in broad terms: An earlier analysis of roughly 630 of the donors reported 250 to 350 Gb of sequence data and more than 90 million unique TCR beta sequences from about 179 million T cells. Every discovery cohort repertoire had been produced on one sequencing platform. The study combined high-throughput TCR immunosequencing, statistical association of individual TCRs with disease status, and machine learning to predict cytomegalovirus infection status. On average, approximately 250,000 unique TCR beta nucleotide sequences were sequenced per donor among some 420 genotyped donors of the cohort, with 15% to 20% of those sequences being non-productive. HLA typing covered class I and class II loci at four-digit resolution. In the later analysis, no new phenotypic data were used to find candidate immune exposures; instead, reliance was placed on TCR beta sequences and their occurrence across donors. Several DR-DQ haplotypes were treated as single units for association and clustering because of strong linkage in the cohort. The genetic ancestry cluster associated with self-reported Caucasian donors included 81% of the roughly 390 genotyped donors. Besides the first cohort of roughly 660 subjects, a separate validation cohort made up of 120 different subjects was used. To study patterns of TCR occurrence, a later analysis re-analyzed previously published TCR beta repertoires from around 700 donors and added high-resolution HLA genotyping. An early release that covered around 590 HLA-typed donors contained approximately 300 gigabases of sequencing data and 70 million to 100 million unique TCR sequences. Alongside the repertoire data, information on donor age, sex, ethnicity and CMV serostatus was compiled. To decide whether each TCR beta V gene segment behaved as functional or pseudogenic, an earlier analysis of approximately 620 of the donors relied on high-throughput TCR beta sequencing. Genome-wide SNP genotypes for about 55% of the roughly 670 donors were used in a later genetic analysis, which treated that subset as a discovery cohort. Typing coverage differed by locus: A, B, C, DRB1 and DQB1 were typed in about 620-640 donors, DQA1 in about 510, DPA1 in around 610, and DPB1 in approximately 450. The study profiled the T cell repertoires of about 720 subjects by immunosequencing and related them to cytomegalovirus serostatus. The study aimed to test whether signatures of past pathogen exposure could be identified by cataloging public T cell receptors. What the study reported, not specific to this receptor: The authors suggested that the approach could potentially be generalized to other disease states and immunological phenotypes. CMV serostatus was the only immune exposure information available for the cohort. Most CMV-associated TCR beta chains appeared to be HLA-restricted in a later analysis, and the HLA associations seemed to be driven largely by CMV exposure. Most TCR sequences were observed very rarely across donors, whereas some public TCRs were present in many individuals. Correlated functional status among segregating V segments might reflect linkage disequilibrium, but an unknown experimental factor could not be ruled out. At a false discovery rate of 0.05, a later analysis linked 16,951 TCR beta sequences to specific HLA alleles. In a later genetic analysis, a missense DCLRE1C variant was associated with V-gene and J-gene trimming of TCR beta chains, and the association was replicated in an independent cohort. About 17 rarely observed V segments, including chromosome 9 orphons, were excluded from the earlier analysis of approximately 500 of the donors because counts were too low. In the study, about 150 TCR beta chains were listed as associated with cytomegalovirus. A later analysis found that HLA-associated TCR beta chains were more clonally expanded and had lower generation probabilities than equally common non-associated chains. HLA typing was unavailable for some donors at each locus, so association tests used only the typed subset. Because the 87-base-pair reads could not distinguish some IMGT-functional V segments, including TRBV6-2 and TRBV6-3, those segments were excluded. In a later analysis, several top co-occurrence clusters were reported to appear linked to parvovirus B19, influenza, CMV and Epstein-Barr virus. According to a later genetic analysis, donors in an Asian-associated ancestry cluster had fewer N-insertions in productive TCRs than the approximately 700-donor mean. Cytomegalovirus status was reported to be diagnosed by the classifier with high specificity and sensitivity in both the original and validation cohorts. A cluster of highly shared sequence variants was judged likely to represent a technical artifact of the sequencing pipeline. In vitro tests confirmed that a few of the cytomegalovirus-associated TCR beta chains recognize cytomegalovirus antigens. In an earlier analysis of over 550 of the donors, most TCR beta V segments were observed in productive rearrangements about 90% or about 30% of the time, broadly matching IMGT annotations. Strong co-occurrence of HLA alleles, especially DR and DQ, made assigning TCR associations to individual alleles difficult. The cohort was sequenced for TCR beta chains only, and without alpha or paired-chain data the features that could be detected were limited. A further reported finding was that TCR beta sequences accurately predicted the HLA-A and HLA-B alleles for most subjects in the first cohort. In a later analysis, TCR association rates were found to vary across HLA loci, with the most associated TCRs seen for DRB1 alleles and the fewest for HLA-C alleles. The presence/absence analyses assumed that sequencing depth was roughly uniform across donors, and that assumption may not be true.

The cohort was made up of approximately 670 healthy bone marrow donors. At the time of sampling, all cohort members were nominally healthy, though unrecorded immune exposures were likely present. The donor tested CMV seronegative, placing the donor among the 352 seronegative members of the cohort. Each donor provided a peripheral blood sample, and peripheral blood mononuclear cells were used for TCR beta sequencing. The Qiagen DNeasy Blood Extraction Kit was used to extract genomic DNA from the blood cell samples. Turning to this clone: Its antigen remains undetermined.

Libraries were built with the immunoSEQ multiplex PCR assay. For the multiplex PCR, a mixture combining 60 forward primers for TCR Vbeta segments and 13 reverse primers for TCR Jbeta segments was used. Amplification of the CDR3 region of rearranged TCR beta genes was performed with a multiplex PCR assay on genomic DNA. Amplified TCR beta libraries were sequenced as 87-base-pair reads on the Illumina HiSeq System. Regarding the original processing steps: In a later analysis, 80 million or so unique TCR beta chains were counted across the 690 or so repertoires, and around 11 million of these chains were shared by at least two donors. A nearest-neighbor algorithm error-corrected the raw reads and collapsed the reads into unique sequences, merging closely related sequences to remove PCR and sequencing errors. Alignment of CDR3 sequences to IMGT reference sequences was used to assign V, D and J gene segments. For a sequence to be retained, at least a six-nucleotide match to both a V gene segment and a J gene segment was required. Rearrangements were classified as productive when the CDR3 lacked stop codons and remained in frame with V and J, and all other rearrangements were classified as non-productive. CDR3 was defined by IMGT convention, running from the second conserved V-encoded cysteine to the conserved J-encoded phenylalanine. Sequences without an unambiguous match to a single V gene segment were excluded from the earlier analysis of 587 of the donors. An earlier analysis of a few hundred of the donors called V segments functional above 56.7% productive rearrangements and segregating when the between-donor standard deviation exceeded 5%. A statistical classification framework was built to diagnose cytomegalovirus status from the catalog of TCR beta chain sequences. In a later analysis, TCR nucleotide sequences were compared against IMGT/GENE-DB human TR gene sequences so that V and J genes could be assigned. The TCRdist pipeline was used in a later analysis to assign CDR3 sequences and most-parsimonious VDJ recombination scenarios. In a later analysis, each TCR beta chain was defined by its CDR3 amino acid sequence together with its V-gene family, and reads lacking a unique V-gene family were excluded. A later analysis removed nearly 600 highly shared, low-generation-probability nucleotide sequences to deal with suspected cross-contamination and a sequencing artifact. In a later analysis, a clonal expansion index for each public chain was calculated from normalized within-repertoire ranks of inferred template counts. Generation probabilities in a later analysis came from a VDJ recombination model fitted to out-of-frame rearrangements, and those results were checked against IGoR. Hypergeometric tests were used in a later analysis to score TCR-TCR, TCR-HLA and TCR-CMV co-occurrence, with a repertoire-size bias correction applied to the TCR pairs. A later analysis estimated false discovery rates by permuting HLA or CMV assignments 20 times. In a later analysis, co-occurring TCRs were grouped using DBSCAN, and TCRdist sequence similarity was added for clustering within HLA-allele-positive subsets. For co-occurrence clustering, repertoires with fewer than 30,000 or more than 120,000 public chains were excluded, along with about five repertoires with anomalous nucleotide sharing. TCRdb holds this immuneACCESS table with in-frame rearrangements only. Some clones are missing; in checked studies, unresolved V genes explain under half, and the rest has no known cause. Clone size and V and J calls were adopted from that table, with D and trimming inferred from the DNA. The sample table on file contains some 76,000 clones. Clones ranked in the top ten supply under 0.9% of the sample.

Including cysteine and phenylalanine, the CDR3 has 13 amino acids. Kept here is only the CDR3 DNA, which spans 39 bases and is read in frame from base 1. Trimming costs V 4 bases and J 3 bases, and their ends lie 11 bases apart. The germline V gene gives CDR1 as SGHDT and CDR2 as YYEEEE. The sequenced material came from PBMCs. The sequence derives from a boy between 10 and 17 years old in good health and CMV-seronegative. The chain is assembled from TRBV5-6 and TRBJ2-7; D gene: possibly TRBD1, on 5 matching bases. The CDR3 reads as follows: CASSTDNLYEQYF. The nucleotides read TGTGCCAGCAGCACGGACAATCTCTACGAGCAGTACTTC.